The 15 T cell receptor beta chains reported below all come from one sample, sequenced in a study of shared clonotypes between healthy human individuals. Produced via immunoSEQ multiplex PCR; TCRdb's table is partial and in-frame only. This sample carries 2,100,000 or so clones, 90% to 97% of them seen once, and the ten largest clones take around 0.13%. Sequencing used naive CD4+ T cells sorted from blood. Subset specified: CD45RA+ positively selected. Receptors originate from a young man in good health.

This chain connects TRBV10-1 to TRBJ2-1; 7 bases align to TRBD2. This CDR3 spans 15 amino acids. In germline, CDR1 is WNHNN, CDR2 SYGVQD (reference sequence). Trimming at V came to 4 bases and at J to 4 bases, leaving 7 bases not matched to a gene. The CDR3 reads CASSGSSGPYNEQFF. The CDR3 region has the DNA TGCGCCAGCAGTGGGTCTAGCGGCCCTTACAATGAGCAGTTCTTC.

The DNA of the CDR3 is TGTGCCAGCACCCCAACCGGGATGGGGACAGATACGCAGTATTTT. This encodes CASTPTGMGTDTQYF. V is TRBV28 and J is TRBJ2-3, with a tentative D call TRBD2 (5 bases). The CDR3 has 15 residues. Trimming left V 7 bases short and J 3 bases short, with 17 bases between. Per germline, CDR1 MDHEN and CDR2 SYDVKM.

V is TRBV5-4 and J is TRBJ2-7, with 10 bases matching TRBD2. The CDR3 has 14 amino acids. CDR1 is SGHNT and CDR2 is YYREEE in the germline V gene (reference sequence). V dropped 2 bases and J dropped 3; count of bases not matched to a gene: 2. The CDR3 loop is CASSFSGRNYEQYF. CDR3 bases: TGTGCCAGCAGCTTTAGCGGGAGGAACTACGAGCAGTACTTC.

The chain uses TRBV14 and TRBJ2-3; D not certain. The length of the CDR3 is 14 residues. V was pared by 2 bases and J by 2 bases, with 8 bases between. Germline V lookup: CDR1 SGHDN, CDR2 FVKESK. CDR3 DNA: TGTGCCAGCAGCCAAACCCAACCCACAGATACGCAGTATTTT. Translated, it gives CASSQTQPTDTQYF.

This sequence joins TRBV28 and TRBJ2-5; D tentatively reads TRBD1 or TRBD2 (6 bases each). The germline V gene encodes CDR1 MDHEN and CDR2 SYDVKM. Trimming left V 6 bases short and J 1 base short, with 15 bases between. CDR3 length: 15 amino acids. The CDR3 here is CASSSIGGSQETQYF. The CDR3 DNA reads TGTGCCAGCAGCTCAATCGGGGGCTCCCAAGAGACCCAGTACTTC.

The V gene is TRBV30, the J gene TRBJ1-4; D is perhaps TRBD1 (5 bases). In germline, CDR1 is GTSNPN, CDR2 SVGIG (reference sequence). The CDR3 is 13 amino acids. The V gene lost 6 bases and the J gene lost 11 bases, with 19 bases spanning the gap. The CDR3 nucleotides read TGTGCCTGCACTAATGGGCCCCCAGGGAAACTGTTTTTT. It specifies CACTNGPPGKLFF.

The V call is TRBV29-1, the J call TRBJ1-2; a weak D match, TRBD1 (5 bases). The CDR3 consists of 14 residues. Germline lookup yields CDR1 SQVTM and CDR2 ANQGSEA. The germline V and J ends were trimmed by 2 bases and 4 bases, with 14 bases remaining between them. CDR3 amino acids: CSVESPGTIYGYTF. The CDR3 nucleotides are TGCAGCGTTGAATCCCCGGGGACGATCTATGGCTACACCTTC.

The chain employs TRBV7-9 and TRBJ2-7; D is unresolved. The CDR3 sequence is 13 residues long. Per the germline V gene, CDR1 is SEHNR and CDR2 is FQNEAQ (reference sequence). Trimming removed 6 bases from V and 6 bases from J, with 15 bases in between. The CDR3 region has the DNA TGTGCCAGCAGTTTCCGGAATAATGCCGAGCAGTACTTC. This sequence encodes CASSFRNNAEQYF.

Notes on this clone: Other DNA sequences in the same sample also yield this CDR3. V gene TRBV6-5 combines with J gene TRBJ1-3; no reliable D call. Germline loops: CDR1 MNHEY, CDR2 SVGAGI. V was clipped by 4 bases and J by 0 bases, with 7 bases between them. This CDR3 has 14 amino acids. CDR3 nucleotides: TGTGCCAGCAGTTCTACAGACTCTGGAAACACCATATATTTT. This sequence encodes CASSSTDSGNTIYF.

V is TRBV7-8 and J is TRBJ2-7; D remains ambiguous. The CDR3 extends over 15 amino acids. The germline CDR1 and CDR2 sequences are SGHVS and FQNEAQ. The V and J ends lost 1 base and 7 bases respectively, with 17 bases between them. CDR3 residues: CASSLEGLTIWEQYF. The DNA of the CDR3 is TGTGCCAGCAGCTTAGAAGGGCTAACGATTTGGGAGCAGTACTTC.

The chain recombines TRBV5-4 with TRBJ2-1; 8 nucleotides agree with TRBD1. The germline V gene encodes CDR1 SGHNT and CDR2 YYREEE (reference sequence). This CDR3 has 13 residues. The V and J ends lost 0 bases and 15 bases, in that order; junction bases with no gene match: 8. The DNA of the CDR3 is TGTGCCAGCAGCTTGGGGGGACAGGTATTTACGTTCTTC. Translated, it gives CASSLGGQVFTFF.

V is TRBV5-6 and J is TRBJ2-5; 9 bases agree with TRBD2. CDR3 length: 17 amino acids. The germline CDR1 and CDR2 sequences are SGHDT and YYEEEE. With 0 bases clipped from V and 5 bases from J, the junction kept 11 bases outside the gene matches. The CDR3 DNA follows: TGTGCCAGCAGCTTGGTTTTTAAGGGACTAGCCAGGGAGACCCAGTACTTC. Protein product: CASSLVFKGLARETQYF.

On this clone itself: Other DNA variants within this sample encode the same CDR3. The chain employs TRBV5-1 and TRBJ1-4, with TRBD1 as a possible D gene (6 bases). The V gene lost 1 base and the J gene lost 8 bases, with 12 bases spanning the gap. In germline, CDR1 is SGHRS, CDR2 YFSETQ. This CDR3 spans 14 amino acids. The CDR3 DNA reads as TGCGCCAGCAGCTTGTCAGGGGCCAACGAAAAACTGTTTTTT. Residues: CASSLSGANEKLFF.

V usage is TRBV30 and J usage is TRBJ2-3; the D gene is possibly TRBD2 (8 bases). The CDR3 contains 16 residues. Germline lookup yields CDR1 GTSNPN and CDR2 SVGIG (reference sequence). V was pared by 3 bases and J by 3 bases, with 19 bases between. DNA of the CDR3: TGTGCCTGGAGCGGAACCGGGAGGGGGCAGACAGATACGCAGTATTTT. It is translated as CAWSGTGRGQTDTQYF.

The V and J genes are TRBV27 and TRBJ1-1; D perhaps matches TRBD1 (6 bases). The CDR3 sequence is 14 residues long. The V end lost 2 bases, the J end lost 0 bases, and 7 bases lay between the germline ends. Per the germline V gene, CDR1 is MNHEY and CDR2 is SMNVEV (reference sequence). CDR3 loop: CASSLGQMNTEAFF. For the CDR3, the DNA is TGTGCCAGCAGTTTAGGACAGATGAACACTGAAGCTTTCTTT.